This TCR beta chain was found in a study of blood T cell repertoires in COVID-19. Study-level background: PBMCs, B-cell-depleted T cells, or T cells were the source of the cDNA or gDNA that made up the material.

Authors' methods: From reference gene primer amplification, estimates of nucleated cell counts were derived. TCRdb's table, derived via immunoSEQ multiplex PCR, lists solely in-frame clones and lacks some. V and J calls and clone size are copied from that table; D and trimming were computed from the DNA. The table has approximately 260,000 clones, 75% to 90% seen once. Between the trimmed V and J ends, which lost 6 bases and 2 bases, there was a span of 8 bases. The germline V gene has CDR1 MDHEN and CDR2 SYDVKM. The CDR3 extends over 12 amino acids. V gene TRBV28 combines with J gene TRBJ2-7; no clear D gene. The source is a woman aged 55-75 years with active or convalescent COVID-19. The source material was peripheral blood. In DNA, the CDR3 is TGTGCCAGCAGGAGCGTACCCTACGAGCAGTACTTC. The encoded protein is CASRSVPYEQYF.